The clone carrying this T cell receptor (beta chain) was counted at least ten times. TCRdb reprocessed the 5' RACE reads via MiXCR and lists one record per CDR3 protein. The data show 45,000 to 55,000 distinct CDR3 sequences, 9.3% seen once. These data originate in a study of T-cell memory formation after mild COVID-19. Sequenced sample: PBMCs or a T cell subset sorted from them (not recorded which). The receptor was derived from an adult woman who had mild COVID-19 (a few samples of this study predate the infection). Cell type and time point are not known.

CDR3 DNA sequence: TGTGCCAGCAGTCCCGGACTAGCGCTATACGAGCAGTACTTC. Its protein product is CASSPGLALYEQYF. The J gene is TRBJ2-7, the V gene TRBV12-3 or TRBV12-4; 9 bases are a match to TRBD2. This CDR3 contains 14 residues. The ends lost 5 bases at V and 4 bases at J; junction bases unmatched: 6.